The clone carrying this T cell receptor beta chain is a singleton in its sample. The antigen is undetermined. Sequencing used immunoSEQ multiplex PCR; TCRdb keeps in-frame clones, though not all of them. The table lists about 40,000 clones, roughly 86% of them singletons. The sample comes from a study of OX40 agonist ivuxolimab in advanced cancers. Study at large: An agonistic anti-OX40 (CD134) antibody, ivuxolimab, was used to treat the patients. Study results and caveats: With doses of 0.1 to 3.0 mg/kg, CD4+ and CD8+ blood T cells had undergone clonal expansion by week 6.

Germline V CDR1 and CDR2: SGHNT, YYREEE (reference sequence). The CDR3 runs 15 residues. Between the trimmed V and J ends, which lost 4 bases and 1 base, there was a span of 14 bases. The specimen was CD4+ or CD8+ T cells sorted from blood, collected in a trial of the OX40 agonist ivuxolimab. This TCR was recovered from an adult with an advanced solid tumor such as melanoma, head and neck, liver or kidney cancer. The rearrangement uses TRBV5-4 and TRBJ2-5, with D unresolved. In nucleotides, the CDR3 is TGTGCCAGCAGCGCCCCAACAGCGCTCCAAGAGACCCAGTACTTC. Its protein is CASSAPTALQETQYF.